This T cell receptor beta chain was observed in a study of blood T cells in healthy people across ages. Points from the study as a whole: PBMCs that were unsorted prevented a conclusive naive versus antigen-experienced comparison. Per million T cells, TCR beta diversity dropped about linearly as age rose.

Drawing of peripheral blood yielded 8.5 to 10 milliliters from each donor. V was pared by 5 bases and J by 4 bases, with 11 bases between. CDR3 length equals 13 residues. A sample-barcoded 5' primer and a J-beta primer mix were used in a second PCR of roughly 7 to 12 cycles. One entry per CDR3 protein results from TCRdb running MiXCR on the 5' RACE reads. This table has approximately 800,000 distinct CDR3 sequences, about 37% appearing once. This clonotype was seen just once. As yet, its antigen is unknown. One base away lies a much larger clone, so this may be a sequencing read error. The conserved final phenylalanine or tryptophan is absent from the CDR3, which likely points to a read error.

The sequence was obtained from a man younger than 30 in good health. The chain recombines TRBV12-3 or TRBV12-4 with TRBJ1-2; tentatively, D is TRBD1 (6 bases). Material for sequencing was blood. The CDR3 DNA follows: TGTGCCAGCAGTGTGGGGGGCTCCTATGGCTACACCTTA. It is translated as CASSVGGSYGYTL.